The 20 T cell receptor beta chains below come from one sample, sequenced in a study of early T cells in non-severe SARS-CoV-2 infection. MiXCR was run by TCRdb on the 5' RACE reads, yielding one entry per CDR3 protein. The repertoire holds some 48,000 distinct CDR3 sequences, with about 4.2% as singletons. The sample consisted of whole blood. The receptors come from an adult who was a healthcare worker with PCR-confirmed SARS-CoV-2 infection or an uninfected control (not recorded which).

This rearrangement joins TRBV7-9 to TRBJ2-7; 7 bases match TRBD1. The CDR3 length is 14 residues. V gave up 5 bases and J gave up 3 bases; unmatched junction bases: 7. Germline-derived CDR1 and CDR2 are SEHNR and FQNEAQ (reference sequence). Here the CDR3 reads CASSPIGTDYEQYF. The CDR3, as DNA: TGTGCCAGCAGCCCAATTGGGACAGACTACGAGCAGTACTTC.

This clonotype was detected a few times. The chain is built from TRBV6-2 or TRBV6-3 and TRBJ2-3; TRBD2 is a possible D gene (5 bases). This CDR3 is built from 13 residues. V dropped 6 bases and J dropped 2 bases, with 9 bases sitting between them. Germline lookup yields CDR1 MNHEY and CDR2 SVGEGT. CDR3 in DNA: TGTGCCAGCAGCACTAGACCCACAGATACGCAGTATTTT. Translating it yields CASSTRPTDTQYF.

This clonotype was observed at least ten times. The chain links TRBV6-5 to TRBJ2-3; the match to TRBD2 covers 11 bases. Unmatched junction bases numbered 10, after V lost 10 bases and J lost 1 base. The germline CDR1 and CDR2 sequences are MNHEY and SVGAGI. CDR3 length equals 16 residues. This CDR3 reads CATKLAGGQRTDTQYF. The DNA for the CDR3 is TGTGCCACCAAATTAGCGGGAGGGCAACGCACAGATACGCAGTATTTT.

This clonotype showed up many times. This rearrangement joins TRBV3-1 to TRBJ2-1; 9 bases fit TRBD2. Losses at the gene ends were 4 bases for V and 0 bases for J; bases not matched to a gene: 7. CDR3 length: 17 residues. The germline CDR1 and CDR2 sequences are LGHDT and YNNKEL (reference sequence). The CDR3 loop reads CASSRLAGLNSYNEQFF. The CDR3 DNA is TGTGCCAGCAGCCGTCTAGCGGGGCTAAACTCCTACAATGAGCAGTTCTTC.

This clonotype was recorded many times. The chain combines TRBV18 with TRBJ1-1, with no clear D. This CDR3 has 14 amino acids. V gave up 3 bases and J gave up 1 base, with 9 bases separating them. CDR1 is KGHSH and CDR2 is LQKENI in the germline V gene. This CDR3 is CASSPSRENTEAFF. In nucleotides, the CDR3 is TGTGCCAGCTCACCCTCGAGAGAGAACACTGAAGCTTTCTTT.

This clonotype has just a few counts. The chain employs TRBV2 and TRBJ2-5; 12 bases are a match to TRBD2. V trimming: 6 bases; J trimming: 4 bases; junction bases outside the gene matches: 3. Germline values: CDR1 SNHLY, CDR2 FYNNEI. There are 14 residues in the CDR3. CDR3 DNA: TGTGCCAGCAGGGGGGGACTAGCGGGAGAGACCCAGTACTTC. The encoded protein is CASRGGLAGETQYF.

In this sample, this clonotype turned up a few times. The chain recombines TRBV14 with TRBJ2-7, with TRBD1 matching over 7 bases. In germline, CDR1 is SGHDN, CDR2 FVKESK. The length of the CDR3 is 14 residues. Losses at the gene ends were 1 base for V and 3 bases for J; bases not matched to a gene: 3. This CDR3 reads CASSQGAGGYEQYF. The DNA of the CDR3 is TGTGCCAGCAGCCAAGGGGCAGGGGGCTACGAGCAGTACTTC.

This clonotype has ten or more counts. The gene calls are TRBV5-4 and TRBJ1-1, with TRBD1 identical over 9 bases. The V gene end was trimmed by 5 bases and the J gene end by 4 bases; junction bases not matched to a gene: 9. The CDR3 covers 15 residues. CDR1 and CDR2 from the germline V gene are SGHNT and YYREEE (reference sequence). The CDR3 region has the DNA TGTGCCAGCAGATGGGCAACAGGGGGCGGCACTGAAGCTTTCTTT. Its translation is CASRWATGGGTEAFF.

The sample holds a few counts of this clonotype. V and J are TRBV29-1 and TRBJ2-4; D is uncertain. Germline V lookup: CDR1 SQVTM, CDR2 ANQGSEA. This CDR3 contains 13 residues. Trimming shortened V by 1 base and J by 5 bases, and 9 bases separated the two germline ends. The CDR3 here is CSVEGIPENIQYF. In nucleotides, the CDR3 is TGCAGCGTTGAAGGGATCCCCGAAAACATTCAGTACTTC.

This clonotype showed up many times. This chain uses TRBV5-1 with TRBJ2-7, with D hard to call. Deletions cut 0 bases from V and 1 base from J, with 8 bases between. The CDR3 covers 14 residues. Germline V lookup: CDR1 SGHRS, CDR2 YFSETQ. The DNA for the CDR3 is TGCGCCAGCAGCTTGGTTACACCTTCCTACGAGCAGTACTTC. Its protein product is CASSLVTPSYEQYF.

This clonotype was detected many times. CDR3 sequence: CASSPLTGDEQFF. The CDR3 nucleotides are TGTGCCAGCAGCCCCTTGACGGGGGATGAGCAGTTCTTC. The J gene is TRBJ2-1, the V gene TRBV7-3, with D tentatively TRBD2 (6 bases). The CDR3 runs 13 residues. The ends were cut back, 5 bases at V and 8 bases at J, with 13 bases in the middle. Germline lookup yields CDR1 SGHTA and CDR2 FQGTGA.

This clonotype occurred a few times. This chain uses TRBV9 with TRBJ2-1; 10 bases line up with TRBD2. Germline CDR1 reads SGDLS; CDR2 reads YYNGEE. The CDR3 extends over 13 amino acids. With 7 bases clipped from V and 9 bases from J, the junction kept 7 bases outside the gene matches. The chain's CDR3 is CASRSSGRSEQFF. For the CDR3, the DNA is TGTGCCAGCCGCAGTAGCGGGAGGAGTGAGCAGTTCTTC.

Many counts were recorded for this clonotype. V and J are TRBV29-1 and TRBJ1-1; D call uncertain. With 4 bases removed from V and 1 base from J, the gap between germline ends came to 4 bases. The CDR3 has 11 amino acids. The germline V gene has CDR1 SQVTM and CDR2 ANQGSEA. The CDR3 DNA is TGCAGCGTTGCGAGGAACACTGAAGCTTTCTTT. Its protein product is CSVARNTEAFF.

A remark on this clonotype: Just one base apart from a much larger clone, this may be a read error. The CDR3 here is CASSLDTGYYELYF. CDR3 coding DNA: TGCGCCAGCAGCTTGGATACAGGATACTACGAGCTGTACTTC. V is TRBV5-1 and J is TRBJ2-7; a weak D match, TRBD1 (5 bases). In germline, CDR1 is SGHRS, CDR2 YFSETQ. The CDR3 sequence is 14 residues long. Full variable domain (remainder filled in from reference TRBV5-1 and TRBJ2-7): KAGVTQTPRYLIKTRGQQVTLSCSPISGHRSVSWYQQTPGQGLQFLFEYFSETQRNKGNFPGRFSGRQFSNSRSEMNVSTLELGDSALYLCASSLDTGYYELYFGPGTRLTVT.

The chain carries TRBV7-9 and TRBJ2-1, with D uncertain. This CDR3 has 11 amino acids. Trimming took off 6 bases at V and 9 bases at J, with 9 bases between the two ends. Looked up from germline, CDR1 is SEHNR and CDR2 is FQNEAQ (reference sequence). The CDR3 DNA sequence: TGTGCCAGCAGTTTTGCCGCTGAGCAGTTCTTC. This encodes CASSFAAEQFF. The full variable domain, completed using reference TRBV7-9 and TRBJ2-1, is DTGVSQNPRHKITKRGQNVTFRCDPISEHNRLYWYRQTLGQGPEFLTYFQNEAQLEKSRLLSDRFSAERPKGSFSTLEIQRTEQGDSAMYLCASSFAAEQFFGPGTRLTVL.

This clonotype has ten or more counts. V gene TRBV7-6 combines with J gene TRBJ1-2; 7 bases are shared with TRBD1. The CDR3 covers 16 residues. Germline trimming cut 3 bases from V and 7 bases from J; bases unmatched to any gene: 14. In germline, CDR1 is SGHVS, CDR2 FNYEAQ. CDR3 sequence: CASSLKGAGGYPGYTF. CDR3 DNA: TGTGCCAGCAGCTTGAAGGGGGCAGGGGGATATCCTGGCTACACCTTC.

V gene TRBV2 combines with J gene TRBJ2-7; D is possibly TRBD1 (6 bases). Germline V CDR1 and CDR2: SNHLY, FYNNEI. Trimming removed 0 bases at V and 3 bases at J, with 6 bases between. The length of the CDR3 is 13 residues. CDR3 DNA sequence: TGTGCCAGCAGTGAAGCGACAGGCTACGAGCAGTACTTC. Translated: CASSEATGYEQYF.

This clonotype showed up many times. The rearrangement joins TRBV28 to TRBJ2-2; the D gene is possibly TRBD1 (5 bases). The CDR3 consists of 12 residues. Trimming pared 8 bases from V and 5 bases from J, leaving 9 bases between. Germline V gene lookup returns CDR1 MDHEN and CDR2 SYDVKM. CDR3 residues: CASQKGTGELFF. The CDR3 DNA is TGTGCCAGCCAGAAGGGGACCGGGGAGCTGTTTTTT.

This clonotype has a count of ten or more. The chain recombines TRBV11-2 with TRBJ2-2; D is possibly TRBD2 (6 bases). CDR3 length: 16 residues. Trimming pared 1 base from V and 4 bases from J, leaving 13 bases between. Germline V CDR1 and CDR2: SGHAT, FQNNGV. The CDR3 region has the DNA TGTGCCAGCAGCTTAGTCTCTGCGGGAAGCACCGGGGAGCTGTTTTTT. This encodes CASSLVSAGSTGELFF. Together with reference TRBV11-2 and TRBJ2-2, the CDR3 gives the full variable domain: EAGVAQSPRYKIIEKRQSVAFWCNPISGHATLYWYQQILGQGPKLLIQFQNNGVVDDSQLPKDRFSAERLKGVDSTLKIQPAKLEDSAVYLCASSLVSAGSTGELFFGEGSRLTVL.

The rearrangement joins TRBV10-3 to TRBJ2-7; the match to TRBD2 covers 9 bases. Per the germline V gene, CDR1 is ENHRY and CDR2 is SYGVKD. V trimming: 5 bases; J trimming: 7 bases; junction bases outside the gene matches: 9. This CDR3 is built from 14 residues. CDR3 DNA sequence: TGTGCCATCAGTTTAGCGGGAGAGGTGGAAGAGCAGTACTTC. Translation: CAISLAGEVEEQYF.